The 5 T cell receptor beta chains listed next were all sequenced from one sample in a study of cytomegalovirus exposure and HLA in healthy donors. A multiplex PCR was run with 60 Vbeta primers and 13 Jbeta primers. Using immunoSEQ multiplex PCR, the repertoire was profiled, and TCRdb retains in-frame clones only, with some absent. The sample has about 110,000 clones, roughly two thirds seen once. The sample was PBMCs. The receptor source for this set is a woman aged 25 to 39 in good health and CMV-seronegative.

This chain uses TRBV5-6 with TRBJ2-3; 7 nucleotides match TRBD2. V was pared by 1 base and J by 1 base, with 3 bases of the junction left unmatched. The germline V gene has CDR1 SGHDT and CDR2 YYEEEE. The CDR3 spans 15 residues. This chain's CDR3 is CASSLIAGGTDTQYF. CDR3 coding DNA: TGTGCCAGCAGCTTGATAGCGGGTGGCACAGATACGCAGTATTTT.

The chain links TRBV4-2 to TRBJ2-7, with TRBD1 matching over 9 bases. Germline V CDR1 and CDR2: LGHNA, YNFKEQ. The CDR3 sequence is 14 residues long. Trimming cost V 4 bases and J 4 bases; bases outside gene matches: 5. This CDR3 reads CASSPGTGSYEQYF. The CDR3 DNA follows: TGTGCCAGCAGCCCCGGGACAGGGTCATACGAGCAGTACTTC.

This sequence joins TRBV16 and TRBJ2-7; D may be TRBD1 (5 bases). The CDR3 is 15 amino acids. V was cut by 4 bases and J by 4 bases, with 17 bases left in between. Germline-derived CDR1 and CDR2 are KGHSY and FQNENV. This CDR3 is CASSPHQGRIYEQYF. The CDR3 DNA is TGTGCCAGCAGCCCCCACCAGGGTAGGATTTACGAGCAGTACTTC. The complete variable domain, with remaining parts taken from reference TRBV16 and TRBJ2-7, reads GEEVAQTPKHLVRGEGQKAKLYCAPIKGHSYVFWYQQVLKNEFKFLISFQNENVFDETGMPKERFSAKCLPNSPCSLEIQATKLEDSAVYFCASSPHQGRIYEQYFGPGTRLTVT.

The J gene is TRBJ1-5, the V gene TRBV10-3; tentative D call: TRBD1 (5 bases). There are 14 residues in the CDR3. V lost 6 bases, J lost 3 bases, and 12 bases lay in between. Germline-derived CDR1 and CDR2 are ENHRY and SYGVKD. The CDR3 nucleotides are TGTGCCATCAGCGAGCAGGGTACCAATCAGCCCCAGCATTTT. Residues: CAISEQGTNQPQHF.

The chain employs TRBV27 and TRBJ2-7; weak D call: TRBD1 (5 bases). This CDR3 comprises 15 residues. Trimming took off 6 bases at V and 3 bases at J, with 18 bases between the two ends. Germline V gene sequence: CDR1 MNHEY, CDR2 SMNVEV (reference sequence). The CDR3 loop reads CASSPYQGRNYEQYF. CDR3 nucleotides: TGTGCCAGCAGCCCATATCAGGGCAGGAACTACGAGCAGTACTTC.